This TCR beta chain was retrieved from a study of blood T cell repertoires in COVID-19. Sequencing was performed with immunoSEQ multiplex PCR; in TCRdb, only in-frame clones are kept and a portion is missing. Altogether roughly 200,000 clones are present, roughly 84% being singletons, with the ten largest covering around 17%. The CDR3 is 17 amino acids. V was cut by 6 bases and J by 9 bases, with 24 bases left in between. Germline V gene data show CDR1 as SGHTA and CDR2 as FQGNSA. This receptor was taken from a man in his fifties with COVID-19, enrolled during active disease. The sequenced material came from peripheral blood. This chain joins TRBV7-2 and TRBJ1-6; D unclear. CDR3 protein: CASSLSGIPRNSSPLHF. The DNA of the CDR3 is TGTGCCAGCAGTCTTAGCGGTATCCCTAGGAACAGTTCACCCCTCCACTTT.